Given below is one T cell receptor (beta chain) in context. This entry belongs to a study of blood T cell repertoires in COVID-19. Deletions cut 3 bases from V and 4 bases from J, with 12 bases between. The CDR3 is made up of 15 amino acids. Germline values: CDR1 KGHSH, CDR2 LQKENI. The repertoire was sequenced with immunoSEQ multiplex PCR; TCRdb's copy has only in-frame clones and lacks some. Of 110,000 or so clones in the sample, approximately 85% were seen once. Material: peripheral blood. This sequence was found in a woman in her sixties with COVID-19, enrolled during active disease. The chain has TRBV18 and TRBJ2-2; TRBD2 might be the D (7 bases). DNA of the CDR3: TGTGCCAGCTCACCGGCCGGGGGGCGCACCGGGGAGCTGTTTTTT. This encodes CASSPAGGRTGELFF.